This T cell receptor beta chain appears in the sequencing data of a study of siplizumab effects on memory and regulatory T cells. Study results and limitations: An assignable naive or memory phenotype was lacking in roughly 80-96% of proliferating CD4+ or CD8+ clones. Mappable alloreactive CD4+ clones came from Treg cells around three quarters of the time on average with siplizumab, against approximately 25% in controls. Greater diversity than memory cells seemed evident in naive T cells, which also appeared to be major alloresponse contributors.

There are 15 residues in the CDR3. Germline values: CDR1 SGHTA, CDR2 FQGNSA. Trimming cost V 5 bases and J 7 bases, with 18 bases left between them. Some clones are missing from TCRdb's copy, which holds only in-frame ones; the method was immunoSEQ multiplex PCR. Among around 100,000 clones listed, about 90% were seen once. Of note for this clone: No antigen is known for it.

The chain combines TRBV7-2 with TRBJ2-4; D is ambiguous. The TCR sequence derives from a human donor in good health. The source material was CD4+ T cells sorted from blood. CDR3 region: CASSPATTVMNIQYF. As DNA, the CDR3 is TGTGCCAGCAGCCCCGCCACTACGGTCATGAACATTCAGTACTTC.